The clone carrying this T cell receptor (beta chain) ranks as medium-sized (0.01 to 0.1%). Its antigen is unknown. The same CDR3 also results from other DNA sequences found in this sample. Profiling relied on immunoSEQ multiplex PCR, and the TCRdb table lists in-frame clones only, not all of them. This sample has about 100,000 clones; 90% to 95% occur once, and the top ten carry approximately 2.2%. This entry comes from a study of T cell responses to AZD1222 COVID-19 vaccine. About the study: The study pooled second doses at about 4 or about 12 weeks.

Study results and caveats: Reports indicate that nearly half of spike-specific TCRs are directed at unmutated variant regions. Baseline testing showed seropositivity in only a handful of AZD1222 recipients.

The CDR3 spans 15 residues. The germline CDR1 and CDR2 sequences are MNHEY and SVGAGI. V was trimmed by 6 bases and J by 0 bases, leaving 11 bases between them. The source of this sequence is an adult in good health. The chain has TRBV6-5 and TRBJ1-4; perhaps TRBD1 as D (5 bases). The sequencing here drew on peripheral blood, taken on day 0 of AZD1222 vaccination. In DNA form, the CDR3 reads TGTGCCAGCAGCCTGACAGCCTCAACTAATGAAAAACTGTTTTTT. Its translation is CASSLTASTNEKLFF.